A selection of T cell receptor beta chains follows, all from one sample in a study of T cells in Graves' hyperthyroidism and ophthalmopathy. TCRdb called the multiplex PCR reads again in MiXCR, with one record for every CDR3 protein. The table lists some 600,000 distinct CDR3 sequences, 46% of them singletons. Sequenced material: peripheral blood or thyroid tissue (not recorded which). The source is a woman under 30 with Graves' hyperthyroidism. Both conserved end residues are part of each CDR3. D genes are given only for firm matches. A row's size may be missing; if present it is once, few, many or a size class.

j_gene | abundance | d_gene | v_gene | CDR3nt | CDR3aa
TRBJ1-4 | . | TRBD1 | TRBV2 | TGTGCCAGCAGGATCGGACAGGCCCCGTGGGAAAAACTGTTTTTT | CASRIGQAPWEKLFF
TRBJ1-4 | . | TRBD1 | TRBV11-1 | TGTGCCAGCAGCTGGGGGACAGGTCGAGAAAAACTGTTTTTT | CASSWGTGREKLFF
TRBJ2-7 | . | . | TRBV7-6 | TGTGCCAGCAGCCCCGTGCAGTACTTC | CASSPVQYF
TRBJ1-5 | . | TRBD1 | TRBV12-3/TRBV12-4 | TGTGCCAGCGTGTCGGGACAGGGGGCCAATCAGCCCCAGCATTTT | CASVSGQGANQPQHF
TRBJ1-5 | . | . | TRBV2 | TGTGCCAGCAGGATCCGGGAAGGGAGGCAGCCCCAGCATTTT | CASRIREGRQPQHF
TRBJ1-2 | . | . | TRBV2 | TGTGCCAGCAGTGAGGGGGATCGGGAGGACTATGGCTACACCTTC | CASSEGDREDYGYTF
TRBJ1-1 | . | TRBD1 | TRBV25-1 | TGTGCCAGCAGGGGACAGGGGGCTTTGGCTGAAGCTTTCTTT | CASRGQGALAEAFF
TRBJ1-3 | . | . | TRBV12-3/TRBV12-4 | TGTGCCAGCAGGCTTTGGGGATCTGGAAACACCATATATTTT | CASRLWGSGNTIYF
TRBJ1-5 | . | . | TRBV29-1 | TGCAGCGTGGCAGCAGGGATAGATCAGCCCCAGCATTTT | CSVAAGIDQPQHF
TRBJ2-5 | few | TRBD2 | TRBV4-3 | TGCGCCAGCAGCCTGGGACTAGCGGGAGTAGGGACCCAGTACTTC | CASSLGLAGVGTQYF
TRBJ2-6 | few | TRBD2 | TRBV7-9 | TGTGCCAGCAGCTATAGCGGGAGGGACTACGTCCTGACTTTC | CASSYSGRDYVLTF
TRBJ1-4 | many | . | TRBV25-1 | TGTGCCAGCGGGGAGGAGGGGCTGGAAAAACTGTTTTTT | CASGEEGLEKLFF
TRBJ2-1 | few | TRBD2 | TRBV7-9 | TGTGCCAGCAGCCCAGGACTAGCCGATGAGCAGTTCTTC | CASSPGLADEQFF
TRBJ2-7 | . | . | TRBV29-1 | TGCAGCGTTGATTACTCCTCGCAGGGGTACGAGCAGTACTTC | CSVDYSSQGYEQYF
TRBJ1-2 | many | . | TRBV5-1 | TGCGCCAGCAGCTTGGACGGGAAAGGCTACACCTTC | CASSLDGKGYTF
TRBJ1-1 | . | . | TRBV25-1 | TGTGCCAGCAGTGGGGGATGGTCGGGGGTAGCTGAAGCTTTCTTT | CASSGGWSGVAEAFF
TRBJ2-7 | . | TRBD2 | TRBV7-3 | TGTGCCAGCAGCCGCAGCGGGGCCGAGGGTCTGGACGAGCAGTACTTC | CASSRSGAEGLDEQYF
TRBJ2-7 | . | . | TRBV20-1 | TGCAGTGCTAGATCCGGGGAAGTGGGCGAGCAGTACTTC | CSARSGEVGEQYF
TRBJ2-5 | . | . | TRBV29-1 | TGCAGCGCAGACCCGTACCAAGAGACCCAGTACTTC | CSADPYQETQYF
TRBJ1-5 | many | . | TRBV24-1 | TGTGCCACCGGAGGGGGGGATCAGCCCCAGCATTTT | CATGGGDQPQHF
TRBJ2-6 | many | . | TRBV29-1 | TGCAGCGTTGACGCCGCTGGGGCCAACGTCCTGACTTTC | CSVDAAGANVLTF
TRBJ2-7 | many | TRBD2 | TRBV10-3 | TGTGCCATCAGTAAGCGGGAGTTTACCTACGAGCAGTACTTC | CAISKREFTYEQYF
TRBJ2-1 | . | . | TRBV14 | TGTGCCAGCAGCCAAGATCTGAGGGGTGAGCAGTTCTTC | CASSQDLRGEQFF
TRBJ1-6 | . | . | TRBV19 | TGTGCCAGTACCGCGGTGGGGGGCCTTGCTTCACCCCTCCACTTT | CASTAVGGLASPLHF
TRBJ1-3 | . | TRBD1 | TRBV29-1 | TGCAGCGTTGAACAGGGGGCATCTGGAAACACCATATATTTT | CSVEQGASGNTIYF
TRBJ2-7 | . | . | TRBV7-2 | TGTGCCAGCAGCTTCTTTAGTATGCAAAGCTCCTACGAGCAGTACTTC | CASSFFSMQSSYEQYF
TRBJ1-3 | many | . | TRBV6-5 | TGTGCCAGCAGTGCCGACAGAGCAGTCGGAAACACCATATATTTT | CASSADRAVGNTIYF